This entry lists 16 T cell receptor beta chains sequenced from one sample in a study of blood T cells in healthy people across ages. A J-beta primer mix and a sample-barcoded 5' primer were used in a second PCR of about 6 to 12 cycles. TCRdb analysed the 5' RACE reads with MiXCR anew, one entry per CDR3 protein. The sample lists 1,800,000 or so distinct CDR3 sequences, roughly two fifths seen once, with more than 20% in the top ten. The specimen sequenced was blood. The receptors stem from a human donor in good health.

The rearrangement joins TRBV7-2 to TRBJ2-3; the match to TRBD1 covers 8 bases. CDR1 SGHTA and CDR2 FQGNSA come from the germline V gene. The length of the CDR3 is 16 residues. V was pared by 4 bases and J by 2 bases, with 8 bases of the junction left unmatched. In nucleotides, the CDR3 is TGTGCCAGCAGCTCATCTCAGGGGGCCAACACAGATACGCAGTATTTT. This gives the protein CASSSSQGANTDTQYF.

This clonotype showed up just a few times. The gene calls are TRBV2 and TRBJ1-2; D unclear. Germline assignment: CDR1 SNHLY and CDR2 FYNNEI. This CDR3 is 13 amino acids long. Trimming shortened V by 3 bases and J by 4 bases, and 9 bases separated the two germline ends. This CDR3 is CASSEIWSYGYTF. The CDR3 DNA reads as TGTGCCAGCAGTGAGATTTGGTCCTATGGCTACACCTTC.

This clonotype occurred a few times. The chain combines TRBV29-1 with TRBJ1-4, with 7 positions matching TRBD1. V trimming: 5 bases; J trimming: 7 bases; junction bases outside the gene matches: 7. Germline V gene data show CDR1 as SQVTM and CDR2 as ANQGSEA. CDR3 length: 13 residues. Here the CDR3 DNA reads TGCAGCGTTAAGACAGGGACAACTGAAAAACTGTTTTTT. This encodes CSVKTGTTEKLFF.

CDR3 region: CASSSIPGTGGGEQFF. The CDR3 region has the DNA TGTGCCAGCAGCTCAATTCCCGGGACAGGGGGTGGTGAGCAGTTCTTC. The chain uses TRBV7-3 and TRBJ2-1; TRBD1 aligns across 11 bases. This CDR3 is 16 amino acids long. Germline assignment: CDR1 SGHTA and CDR2 FQGTGA. V trimming: 4 bases; J trimming: 9 bases; junction bases outside the gene matches: 11.

This clonotype was counted once. Here the CDR3 omits its conserved ending phenylalanine or tryptophan, so a read error is the likely source. The J gene is TRBJ2-1, the V gene TRBV2; no firm D call. Trimming cost V 4 bases and J 6 bases, with 4 bases left between them. CDR3 size: 11 residues. Germline V gives CDR1 SNHLY, CDR2 FYNNEI. CDR3 amino acids: CASSVSNEQFY. The CDR3 DNA reads as TGTGCCAGCAGTGTCTCCAATGAGCAGTTCTAC.

The chain carries TRBV20-1 and TRBJ1-1; D ambiguous. Trimming stripped 0 bases from V and 1 base from J, with 12 bases between. The CDR3 has 15 amino acids. CDR1 and CDR2 (germline): DFQATT, SNEGSKA (reference sequence). The DNA for the CDR3 is TGCAGTGCTAGAGATCCTCGGTGGCCGAACACTGAAGCTTTCTTT. Amino acids: CSARDPRWPNTEAFF.

This clonotype was observed a handful of times. The J gene is TRBJ1-6, the V gene TRBV6-5; 7 bases align to TRBD1. Germline V gene data show CDR1 as MNHEY and CDR2 as SVGAGI. There are 16 residues in the CDR3. V lost 6 bases and J lost 11; bases outside the gene matches: 16. The DNA of the CDR3 is TGTGCCAGCAGACCCACCAGGGGGAGGGGAGGGGCACCCCTCCACTTT. As protein: CASRPTRGRGGAPLHF.

The V and J genes are TRBV6-6 and TRBJ1-5; D might be TRBD1 (6 bases). V was shortened by 6 bases and J by 3 bases, with 9 bases between the two germline ends. The CDR3 covers 13 residues. Germline-derived CDR1 and CDR2 are MNHNY and SVGAGI (reference sequence). The CDR3 reads CASRWTVNQPQHF. CDR3 in DNA: TGTGCCAGCAGATGGACAGTCAATCAGCCCCAGCATTTT.

This clonotype has more than one count but fewer than ten. The chain recombines TRBV29-1 with TRBJ2-7; D gene ambiguous. CDR1 and CDR2 (germline): SQVTM, ANQGSEA. V lost 4 bases, J lost 6 bases, and 16 bases lay in between. The CDR3 covers 13 residues. CDR3 protein: CSVGESPASEQYF. Written as DNA, the CDR3 is TGCAGCGTTGGTGAATCGCCCGCCAGCGAGCAGTACTTC.

V and J are TRBV29-1 and TRBJ1-2, with D possibly matching TRBD1 (5 bases). Per germline, CDR1 SQVTM and CDR2 ANQGSEA. The CDR3 is 11 amino acids. V was trimmed by 7 bases and J by 7 bases, leaving 13 bases between them. CDR3 protein: CSADSLSGYTF. Written as DNA, the CDR3 is TGCAGCGCAGACAGTCTAAGTGGCTACACCTTC.

The genes are TRBV3-1 and TRBJ2-1; D is undetermined. There are 16 residues in the CDR3. V lost 5 bases and J 6 bases, leaving 20 bases between the germline ends. Germline V gene data show CDR1 as LGHDT and CDR2 as YNNKEL (reference sequence). CDR3 amino acids: CASSSRGFGSGNEQFF. The CDR3 DNA is TGTGCCAGCAGCTCCCGTGGGTTTGGGTCGGGCAATGAGCAGTTCTTC.

This clonotype was picked up a small number of times. V usage is TRBV13 and J usage is TRBJ2-4, with TRBD1 matching over 11 bases. The J call may be wrong; the DNA end is better matched by TRBJ2-7. The CDR3 runs to 14 residues. Germline assignment: CDR1 PRHDT and CDR2 FYEKMQ (reference sequence). For the CDR3, the DNA is TGTGCCAGCGGTCGGACAGGGGGCTTGGACGAGCAGTACTTC. Translating it yields CASGRTGGLDEQYF.

This clonotype has more than one count but fewer than ten. This chain uses TRBV20-1 with TRBJ2-2, with 8 bases aligning to TRBD1. This CDR3 is built from 15 residues. CDR1 DFQATT and CDR2 SNEGSKA come from the germline V gene (reference sequence). The ends lost 5 bases at V and 6 bases at J; junction bases unmatched: 11. For the CDR3, the DNA is TGCAGTGCTCGACACATCAGGGGGCTGGCCGGGGAGCTGTTTTTT. Translation gives CSARHIRGLAGELFF.

The table lists this clonotype with a few counts. This chain joins TRBV7-2 and TRBJ2-7, with a possible D match to TRBD1 (8 bases). This CDR3 region has 16 residues. The germline V and J ends were trimmed by 5 bases and 2 bases, with 19 bases remaining between them. CDR1 is SGHTA, CDR2 FQGNSA, per germline. Here the CDR3 DNA reads TGTGCCAGCAGCCCGAAACAGGGGGGGGCCCCCTACGAGCAGTACTTC. Residues: CASSPKQGGAPYEQYF.

This clonotype was seen more than once but under ten times. V is TRBV3-1 and J is TRBJ2-1; D gene uncertain. V gave up 4 bases and J gave up 15 bases, with 19 bases separating them. This CDR3 has 13 amino acids. Germline V CDR1 and CDR2: LGHDT, YNNKEL (reference sequence). The CDR3 loop is CASSLIPDQPGFF. Here the CDR3 DNA reads TGTGCCAGCAGCCTTATACCGGACCAACCTGGGTTCTTC.

The chain is built from TRBV9 and TRBJ2-5; tentative D call: TRBD2 (6 bases). The germline gives CDR1 SGDLS, CDR2 YYNGEE. The V end was cut by 1 base, the J end by 3 bases, with 7 bases between. This CDR3 is built from 13 residues. CDR3: CASSVWGEETQYF. The CDR3 DNA follows: TGTGCCAGCAGCGTATGGGGGGAAGAGACCCAGTACTTC.